The 12 T cell receptor beta chains presented below share a single source sample, sequenced in a study of CD8 T cells in Susac syndrome. Random hexamers were used to reverse transcribe an amount of roughly 0.45 to 1 ug RNA. TCRdb called the immunoSEQ multiplex PCR reads again in MiXCR, with one record for every CDR3 protein. The data hold approximately 190,000 distinct CDR3 sequences, with 80% to 95% observed a single time. Sequenced: CD4+ T cells from PBMCs. Source of these receptors: a human donor in good health.

The chain joins TRBV30 to TRBJ1-2, with D unclear. V lost 4 bases to trimming and J lost 0 bases, with 18 bases between them. Germline CDR1 is GTSNPN and CDR2 is SVGIG (reference sequence). CDR3 length: 16 amino acids. CDR3 loop: CAWTTLTGWANYGYTF. In DNA, the CDR3 is TGTGCCTGGACGACCTTAACCGGTTGGGCTAACTATGGCTACACCTTC.

V usage is TRBV6-6 and J usage is TRBJ2-5, with D perhaps being TRBD1 or TRBD2 (5 bases each). Trimming shortened V by 8 bases and J by 5 bases, and 21 bases separated the two germline ends. Germline CDR1 reads MNHNY; CDR2 reads SVGAGI (reference sequence). There are 15 residues in the CDR3. The CDR3 DNA follows: TGTGCCAGCGGATGGGGGTTGTCCGGGGTGGAGACCCAGTACTTC. Its translation: CASGWGLSGVETQYF.

J is TRBJ1-5 and V is TRBV18; D not resolved. Trimming left V 3 bases short and J 9 bases short, with 12 bases between. The germline gives CDR1 KGHSH, CDR2 LQKENI. The CDR3 runs 13 residues. The CDR3 here is CASSPRVQTPQHF. The CDR3 nucleotides are TGTGCCAGCTCACCGAGGGTTCAGACGCCCCAGCATTTT.

The chain employs TRBV5-6 and TRBJ1-1, with a tentative D call TRBD1 (6 bases). Germline-derived CDR1 and CDR2 are SGHDT and YYEEEE. The V gene lost 0 bases and the J gene lost 9 bases, with 12 bases spanning the gap. This CDR3 comprises 13 residues. CDR3 nucleotide sequence: TGTGCCAGCAGCTTGGCTACAGGGACCCAAGCTTTCTTT. It encodes CASSLATGTQAFF.

This rearrangement joins TRBV20-1 to TRBJ1-1, with D tentatively TRBD1 (6 bases). Germline CDR1 DFQATT, CDR2 SNEGSKA (reference sequence). Trimming took off 0 bases at V and 10 bases at J, with 15 bases between the two ends. This CDR3 comprises 13 residues. The CDR3: CSARDPALGGAFF. The CDR3 coding sequence is TGCAGTGCTAGAGATCCGGCCTTAGGGGGAGCTTTCTTT.

The chain combines TRBV5-1 with TRBJ1-1, with D possibly matching TRBD1 (5 bases). Germline V lookup: CDR1 SGHRS, CDR2 YFSETQ. V was pared by 4 bases and J by 5 bases, with 15 bases between. This CDR3 spans 14 amino acids. For the CDR3, the DNA is TGCGCCAGCAGCCCCTTACGGGGCCAAACTGAAGCTTTCTTT. Amino acid sequence: CASSPLRGQTEAFF. Filled out from reference TRBV5-1 and TRBJ1-1, the complete variable domain reads KAGVTQTPRYLIKTRGQQVTLSCSPISGHRSVSWYQQTPGQGLQFLFEYFSETQRNKGNFPGRFSGRQFSNSRSEMNVSTLELGDSALYLCASSPLRGQTEAFFGQGTRLTVV.

V and J are TRBV27 and TRBJ2-5; D is unclear. The CDR3 runs to 14 residues. The V end was cut by 0 bases, the J end by 7 bases, with 12 bases between. Germline values: CDR1 MNHEY, CDR2 SMNVEV (reference sequence). The CDR3 bases are TGTGCCAGCAGTTTATCTTTCCTCGGTGCGACCCAGTACTTC. Protein product: CASSLSFLGATQYF.

CDR3 bases: TGTGCCAGCAGTGTCGGGACAGGGAAGGCAGATACGCAGTATTTT. Its translation: CASSVGTGKADTQYF. The J gene is TRBJ2-3, the V gene TRBV12-3 or TRBV12-4, with 9 bases fitting TRBD1. The CDR3 totals 15 residues. V shed 5 bases, J shed 4 bases, and the junction held 7 bases outside the gene matches.

J is TRBJ1-2 and V is TRBV28; D call uncertain. Germline CDR1 and CDR2: MDHEN and SYDVKM. V gave up 4 bases and J gave up 2 bases, with 5 bases separating them. CDR3 size: 12 residues. CDR3 sequence: CASSYKNYGYTF. For the CDR3, the DNA is TGTGCCAGCAGTTACAAGAACTATGGCTACACCTTC.

J is TRBJ1-6 and V is TRBV3-1; D is ambiguous. V was shortened by 1 base and J by 10 bases, with 11 bases between the two germline ends. Germline lookup yields CDR1 LGHDT and CDR2 YNNKEL (reference sequence). The CDR3 is 14 amino acids. In DNA form, the CDR3 reads TGTGCCAGCAGCCAAGTTATGAGGAGATCACCCCTCCACTTT. This translates into CASSQVMRRSPLHF.

The rearrangement links TRBV20-1 to TRBJ2-3; 9 bases match TRBD2. The CDR3 extends over 16 amino acids. The junction had 9 bases not matched to a gene; V was cut back by 3 bases and J by 2 bases. Germline V gives CDR1 DFQATT, CDR2 SNEGSKA (reference sequence). The CDR3 here is CSASLPAGGYTDTQYF. In DNA, the CDR3 is TGCAGTGCTAGCCTCCCAGCGGGGGGATACACAGATACGCAGTATTTT.

This chain joins TRBV24-1 and TRBJ1-2; possibly TRBD1 for D (6 bases). The germline V gene has CDR1 KGHDR and CDR2 SFDVKD. This CDR3 has 13 amino acids. Trimming shortened V by 6 bases and J by 6 bases, and 13 bases separated the two germline ends. CDR3 bases: TGTGCCACCAGTTTTCAGGGACAAGATGGCTACACCTTC. It specifies CATSFQGQDGYTF.